This T cell receptor (beta chain) emerged from a study of T cells after yellow fever vaccination. Notes on the study in general: Most primary-vaccination clones recurred post-booster (roughly 97% CD4, 88% CD8).

In its sample, this clonotype was seen a few times. Its antigen is undetermined. The CDR3 covers 12 residues. With 1 base removed from V and 9 bases from J, the gap between germline ends came to 8 bases. Germline V gene data show CDR1 as SGHTA and CDR2 as FQGNSA. TCRdb analysed the 5' RACE reads with MiXCR anew, one entry per CDR3 protein. Of a few hundred thousand distinct CDR3 sequences in the sample, about 8.3% were seen once. The sequenced sample was PBMCs, obtained about 41 days after the first yellow fever vaccination. This receptor was taken from a man between 18 and 29 years old who received the YFV17D yellow fever vaccine. The V and J genes are TRBV7-2 and TRBJ2-3; no clear D. CDR3 in DNA: TGTGCCAGCAGCTTAGGTCTTAGGACGCAGTATTTT. It yields the protein CASSLGLRTQYF.